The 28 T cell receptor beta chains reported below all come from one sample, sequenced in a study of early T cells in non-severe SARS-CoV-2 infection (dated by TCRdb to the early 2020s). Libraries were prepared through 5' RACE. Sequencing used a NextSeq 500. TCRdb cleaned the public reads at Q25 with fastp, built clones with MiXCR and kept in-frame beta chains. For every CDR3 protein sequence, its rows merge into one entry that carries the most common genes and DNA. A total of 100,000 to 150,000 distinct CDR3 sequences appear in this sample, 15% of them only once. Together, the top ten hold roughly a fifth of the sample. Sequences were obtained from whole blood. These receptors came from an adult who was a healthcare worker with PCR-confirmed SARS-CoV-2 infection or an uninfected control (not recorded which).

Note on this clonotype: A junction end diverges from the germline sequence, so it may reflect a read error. The CDR3 bases are TGTGCCAGCAGTTTCAGCCACTCACTTACCTTC. It specifies CASSFSHSLTF. V gene TRBV12-3 or TRBV12-4 combines with J gene TRBJ2-1; D is unclear. This CDR3 contains 11 residues.

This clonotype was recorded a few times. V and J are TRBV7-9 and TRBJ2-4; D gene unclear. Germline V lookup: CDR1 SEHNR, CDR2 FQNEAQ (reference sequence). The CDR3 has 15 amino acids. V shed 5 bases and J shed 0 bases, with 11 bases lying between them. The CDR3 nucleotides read TGTGCCAGCAGCCCTATTAGGGAAGCCAAAAACATTCAGTACTTC. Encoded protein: CASSPIREAKNIQYF.

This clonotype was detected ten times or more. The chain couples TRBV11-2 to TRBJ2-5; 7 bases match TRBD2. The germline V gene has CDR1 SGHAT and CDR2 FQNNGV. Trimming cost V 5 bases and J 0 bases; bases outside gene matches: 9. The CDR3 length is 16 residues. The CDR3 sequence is CASSPPSTSDQETQYF. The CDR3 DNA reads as TGTGCCAGCAGCCCGCCAAGTACTAGCGACCAAGAGACCCAGTACTTC.

The CDR3 sequence: CASSSSDGDTEAFF. For the CDR3, the DNA is TGTGCCAGCAGCTCCAGCGACGGTGACACTGAAGCTTTCTTT. The chain uses TRBV11-2 and TRBJ1-1; D is ambiguous. Germline CDR1 SGHAT, CDR2 FQNNGV. The V end lost 4 bases, the J end lost 3 bases, and 12 bases lay between the germline ends. The CDR3 has 14 amino acids.

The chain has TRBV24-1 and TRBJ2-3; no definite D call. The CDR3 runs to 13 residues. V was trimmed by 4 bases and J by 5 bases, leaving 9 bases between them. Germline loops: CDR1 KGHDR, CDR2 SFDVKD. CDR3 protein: CATSDTSRDTQYF. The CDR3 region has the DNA TGTGCCACCAGTGACACTTCCCGAGATACGCAGTATTTT.

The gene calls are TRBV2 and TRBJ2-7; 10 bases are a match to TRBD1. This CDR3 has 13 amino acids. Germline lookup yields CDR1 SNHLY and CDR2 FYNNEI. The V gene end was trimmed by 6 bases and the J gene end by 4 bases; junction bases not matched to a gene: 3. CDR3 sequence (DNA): TGTGCCAGCAGCCCGGACAGGGGGTACGAGCAGTACTTC. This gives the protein CASSPDRGYEQYF.

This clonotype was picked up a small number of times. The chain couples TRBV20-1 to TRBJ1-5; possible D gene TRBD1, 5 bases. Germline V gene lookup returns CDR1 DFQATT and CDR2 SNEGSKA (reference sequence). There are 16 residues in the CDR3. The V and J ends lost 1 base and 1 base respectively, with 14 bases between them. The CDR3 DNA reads TGCAGTGCTAGAGCCGGCGGGACGGGGAGCAATCAGCCCCAGCATTTT. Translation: CSARAGGTGSNQPQHF.

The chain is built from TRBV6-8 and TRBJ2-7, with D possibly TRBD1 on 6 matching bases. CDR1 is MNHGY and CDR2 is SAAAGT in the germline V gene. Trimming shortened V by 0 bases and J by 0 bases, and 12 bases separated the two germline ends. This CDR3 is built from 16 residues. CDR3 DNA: TGTGCCAGCAGTTACTCTGGGGGCCTCTCCTCCTACGAGCAGTACTTC. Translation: CASSYSGGLSSYEQYF.

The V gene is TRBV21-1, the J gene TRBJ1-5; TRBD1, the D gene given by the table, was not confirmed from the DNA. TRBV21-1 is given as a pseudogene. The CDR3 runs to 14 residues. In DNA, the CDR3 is TGTGCCAGCATGGGGGCGCGGAGCAATCAGCCCCAGCATTTT. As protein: CASMGARSNQPQHF.

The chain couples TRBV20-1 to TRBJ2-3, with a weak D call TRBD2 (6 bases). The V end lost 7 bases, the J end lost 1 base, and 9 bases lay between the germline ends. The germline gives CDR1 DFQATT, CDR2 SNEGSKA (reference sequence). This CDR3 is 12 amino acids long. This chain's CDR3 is CSGRGGTDTQYF. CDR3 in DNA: TGCAGTGGGCGGGGAGGCACAGATACGCAGTATTTT.

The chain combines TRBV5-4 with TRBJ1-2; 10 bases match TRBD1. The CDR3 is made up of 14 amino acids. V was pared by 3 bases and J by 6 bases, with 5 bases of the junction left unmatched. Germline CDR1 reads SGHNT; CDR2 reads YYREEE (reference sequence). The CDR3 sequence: CASSYPDRGDGYTF. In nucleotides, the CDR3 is TGTGCCAGCAGCTATCCGGACAGGGGGGATGGCTACACCTTC.

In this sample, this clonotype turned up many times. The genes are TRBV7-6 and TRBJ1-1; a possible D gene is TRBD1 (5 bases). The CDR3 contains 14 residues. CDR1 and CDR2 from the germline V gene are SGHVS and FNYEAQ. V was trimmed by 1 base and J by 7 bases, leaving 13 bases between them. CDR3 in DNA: TGTGCCAGCAGCTTAGTGACGGCGGGGGGTGAAGCTTTCTTT. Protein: CASSLVTAGGEAFF.

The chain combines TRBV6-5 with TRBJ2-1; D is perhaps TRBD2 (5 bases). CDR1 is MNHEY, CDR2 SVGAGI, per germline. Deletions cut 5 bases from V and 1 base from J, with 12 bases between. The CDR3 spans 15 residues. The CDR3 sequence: CASSVSRGSYNEQFF. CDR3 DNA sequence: TGTGCCAGCAGTGTATCTCGAGGGTCCTACAATGAGCAGTTCTTC.

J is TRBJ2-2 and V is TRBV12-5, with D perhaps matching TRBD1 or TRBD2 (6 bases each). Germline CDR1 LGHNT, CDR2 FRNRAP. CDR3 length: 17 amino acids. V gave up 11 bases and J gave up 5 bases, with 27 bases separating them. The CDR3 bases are TGTGCTGGATCGTCAGGCGGCCGGGGGCGAGGGACCGGGGAGCTGTTTTTT. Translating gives CAGSSGGRGRGTGELFF.

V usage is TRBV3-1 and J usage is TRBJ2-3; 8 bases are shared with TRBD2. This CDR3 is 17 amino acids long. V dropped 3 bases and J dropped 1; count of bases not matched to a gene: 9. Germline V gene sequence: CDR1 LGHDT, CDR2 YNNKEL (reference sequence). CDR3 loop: CASSHAYTSGGTDTQYF. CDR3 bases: TGTGCCAGCAGCCACGCCTATACTAGCGGAGGCACAGATACGCAGTATTTT.

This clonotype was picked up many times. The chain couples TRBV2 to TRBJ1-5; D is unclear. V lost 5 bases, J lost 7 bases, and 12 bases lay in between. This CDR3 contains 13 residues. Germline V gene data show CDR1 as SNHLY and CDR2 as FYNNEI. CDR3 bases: TGTGCCAGCAGTCCAGAGTTTGAGCAGCCCCAGCATTTT. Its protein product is CASSPEFEQPQHF.

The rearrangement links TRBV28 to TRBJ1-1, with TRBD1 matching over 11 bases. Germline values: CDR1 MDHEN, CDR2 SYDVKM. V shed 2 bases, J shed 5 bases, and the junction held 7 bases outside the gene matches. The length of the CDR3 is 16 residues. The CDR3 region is CASSLHGQGARTEAFF. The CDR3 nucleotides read TGTGCCAGCAGTTTACATGGACAGGGGGCGCGTACTGAAGCTTTCTTT.

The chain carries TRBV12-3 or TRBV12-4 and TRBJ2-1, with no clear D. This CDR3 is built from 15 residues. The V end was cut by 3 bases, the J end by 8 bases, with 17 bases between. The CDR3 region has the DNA TGTGCCAGCAGTTTCGACTCCTTATACGGCGATGAGCAGTTCTTC. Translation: CASSFDSLYGDEQFF.

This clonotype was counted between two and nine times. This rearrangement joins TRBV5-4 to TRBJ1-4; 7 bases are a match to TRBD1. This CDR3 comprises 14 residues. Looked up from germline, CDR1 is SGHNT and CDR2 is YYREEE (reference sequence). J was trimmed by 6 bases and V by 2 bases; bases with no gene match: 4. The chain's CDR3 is CASSFDRVDEKLFF. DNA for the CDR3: TGTGCCAGCAGCTTCGACAGGGTTGATGAAAAACTGTTTTTT. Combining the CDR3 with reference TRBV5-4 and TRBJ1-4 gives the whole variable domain ETGVTQSPTHLIKTRGQQVTLRCSSQSGHNTVSWYQQALGQGPQFIFQYYREEENGRGNFPPRFSGLQFPNYSSELNVNALELDDSALYLCASSFDRVDEKLFFGSGTQLSVL.

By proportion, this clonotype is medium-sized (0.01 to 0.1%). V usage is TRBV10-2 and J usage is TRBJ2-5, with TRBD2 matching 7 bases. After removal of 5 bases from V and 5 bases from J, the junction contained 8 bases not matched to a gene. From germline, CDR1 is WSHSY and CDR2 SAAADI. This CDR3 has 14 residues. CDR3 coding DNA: TGCGCCAGCAGTTGGACTAGTACGATGGAGACCCAGTACTTC. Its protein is CASSWTSTMETQYF.

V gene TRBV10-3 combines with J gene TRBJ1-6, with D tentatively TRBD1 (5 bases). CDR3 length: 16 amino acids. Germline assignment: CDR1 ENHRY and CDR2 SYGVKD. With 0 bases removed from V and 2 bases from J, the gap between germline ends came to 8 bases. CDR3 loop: CAISESWGTYNSPLHF. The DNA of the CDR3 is TGTGCCATCAGTGAGTCTTGGGGGACCTATAATTCACCCCTCCACTTT.

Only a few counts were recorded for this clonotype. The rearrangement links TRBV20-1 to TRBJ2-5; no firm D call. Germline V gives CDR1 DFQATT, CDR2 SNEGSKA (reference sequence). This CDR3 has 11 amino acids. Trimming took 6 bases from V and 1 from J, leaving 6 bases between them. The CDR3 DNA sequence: TGCAGTGCAACTGTCCAAGAGACCCAGTACTTC. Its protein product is CSATVQETQYF.

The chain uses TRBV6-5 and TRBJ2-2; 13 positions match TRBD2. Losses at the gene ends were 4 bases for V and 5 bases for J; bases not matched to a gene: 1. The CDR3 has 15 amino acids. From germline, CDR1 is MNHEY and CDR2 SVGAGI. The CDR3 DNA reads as TGTGCCAGCAGTTGGGGACTAGCGGGAACCGGGGAGCTGTTTTTT. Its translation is CASSWGLAGTGELFF.

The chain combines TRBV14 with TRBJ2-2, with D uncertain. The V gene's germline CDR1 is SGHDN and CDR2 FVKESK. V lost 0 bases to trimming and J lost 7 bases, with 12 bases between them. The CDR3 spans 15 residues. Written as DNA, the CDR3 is TGTGCCAGCAGCCAAGATAGTCCCGGGTACGGGGAGCTGTTTTTT. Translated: CASSQDSPGYGELFF.

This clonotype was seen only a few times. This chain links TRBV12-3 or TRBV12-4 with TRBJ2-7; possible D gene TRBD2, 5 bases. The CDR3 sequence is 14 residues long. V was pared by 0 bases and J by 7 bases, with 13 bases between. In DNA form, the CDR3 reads TGTGCCAGCAGTTTAGCGAATTTAGGAGGAGAGCAGTACTTC. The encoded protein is CASSLANLGGEQYF.

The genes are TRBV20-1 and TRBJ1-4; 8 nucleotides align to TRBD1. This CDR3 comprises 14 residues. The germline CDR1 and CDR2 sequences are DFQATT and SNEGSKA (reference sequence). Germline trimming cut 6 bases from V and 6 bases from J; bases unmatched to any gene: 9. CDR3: CSARTGTVDEKLFF. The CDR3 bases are TGCAGTGCCAGGACAGGGACAGTGGATGAAAAACTGTTTTTT.

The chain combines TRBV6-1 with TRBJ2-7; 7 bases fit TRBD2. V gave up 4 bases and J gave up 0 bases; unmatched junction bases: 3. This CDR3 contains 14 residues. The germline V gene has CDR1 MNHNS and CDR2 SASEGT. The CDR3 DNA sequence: TGTGCCAGCAGTGCTAGCGGAAGCTCCTACGAGCAGTACTTC. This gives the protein CASSASGSSYEQYF.

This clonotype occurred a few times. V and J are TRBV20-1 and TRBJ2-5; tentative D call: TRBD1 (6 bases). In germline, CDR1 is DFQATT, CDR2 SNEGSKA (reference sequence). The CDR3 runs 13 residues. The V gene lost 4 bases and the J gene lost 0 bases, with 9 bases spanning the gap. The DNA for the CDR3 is TGCAGTGCTAAGGACAGTAACCAAGAGACCCAGTACTTC. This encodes CSAKDSNQETQYF.